What follows are 3 T cell receptor beta chains derived from one specimen sequenced in a study of blood T cell repertoires in COVID-19. The table came from immunoSEQ multiplex PCR; TCRdb's copy has only in-frame clones and leaves some out. The sample has 100,000 or so clones; 65% to 90% are singletons. Sequencing was performed on peripheral blood. Receptors originate from a man aged 60 to 69 with acute or convalescent COVID-19.

In this sample, this clone turned up once. V is TRBV27 and J is TRBJ1-1, with D perhaps matching TRBD1 (5 bases). From germline, CDR1 is MNHEY and CDR2 SMNVEV (reference sequence). The CDR3 runs to 14 residues. Trimming removed 5 bases from V and 5 bases from J, with 15 bases in between. In DNA form, the CDR3 reads TGTGCCAGCAGTCCGTGGGTAGGGACTACTGAAGCTTTCTTT. Its protein product is CASSPWVGTTEAFF.

This clone has a handful of counts. The V and J genes are TRBV21-1 and TRBJ2-7; the D call in the table, TRBD1, was not verified against the DNA. TRBV21-1 is classified as a pseudogene. There are 16 residues in the CDR3. For the CDR3, the DNA is TGTGCCAGCAGCAAAGAATCCCAGGTCGATAGGTACGAGCAGTACTTC. This translates into CASSKESQVDRYEQYF.

The chain has TRBV14 and TRBJ1-2, with D possibly being TRBD1 (6 bases). Trimming took 5 bases from V and 0 from J, leaving 19 bases between them. Germline CDR1 is SGHDN and CDR2 is FVKESK. The CDR3 sequence is 17 residues long. The CDR3 region has the DNA TGTGCCAGCAGCGGACGGGACAATCCCCGTACTAACTATGGCTACACCTTC. This encodes CASSGRDNPRTNYGYTF.